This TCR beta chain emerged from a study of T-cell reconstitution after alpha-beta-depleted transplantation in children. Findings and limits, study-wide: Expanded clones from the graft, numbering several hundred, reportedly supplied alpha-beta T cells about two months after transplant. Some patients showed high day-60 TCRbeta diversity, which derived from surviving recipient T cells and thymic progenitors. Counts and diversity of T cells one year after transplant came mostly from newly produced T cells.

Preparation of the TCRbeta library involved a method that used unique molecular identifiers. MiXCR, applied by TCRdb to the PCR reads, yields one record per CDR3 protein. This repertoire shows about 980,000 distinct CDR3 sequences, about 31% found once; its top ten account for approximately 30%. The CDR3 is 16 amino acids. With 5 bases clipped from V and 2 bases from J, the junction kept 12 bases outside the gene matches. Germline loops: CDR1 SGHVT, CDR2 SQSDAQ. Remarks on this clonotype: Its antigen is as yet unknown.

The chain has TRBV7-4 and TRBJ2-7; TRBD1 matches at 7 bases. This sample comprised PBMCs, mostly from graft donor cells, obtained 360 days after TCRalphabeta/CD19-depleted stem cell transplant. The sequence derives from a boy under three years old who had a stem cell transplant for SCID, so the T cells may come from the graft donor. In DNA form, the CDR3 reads TGTGCCAGCAGCGAACAGGGGAGAGTGGCCACCTACGAGCAGTACTTC. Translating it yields CASSEQGRVATYEQYF.